Presented here are 17 T cell receptor beta chains from one specimen sequenced in a study of cytomegalovirus exposure and HLA in healthy donors. The PCR had 60 Vbeta and 13 Jbeta primers. TCRdb's copy holds only in-frame clones and misses some; the assay was immunoSEQ multiplex PCR. The repertoire includes 180,000 or so clones, roughly a tenth of them detected once, and approximately 1.3% sits in the top ten. The source material was PBMCs. The receptors were sampled from a woman in her 30s in good health and CMV-seropositive.

Of note for this clone: The sample contains more than one DNA sequence encoding this CDR3. The chain joins TRBV29-1 to TRBJ2-1; possibly TRBD2 for D (6 bases). Trimming removed 4 bases from V and 4 bases from J, with 11 bases in between. CDR1 and CDR2 from the germline V gene are SQVTM and ANQGSEA. The CDR3 covers 13 residues. DNA of the CDR3: TGCAGCGTTGTCCTAGCGCCGTACAATGAGCAGTTCTTC. This codes for CSVVLAPYNEQFF.

The V and J genes are TRBV2 and TRBJ2-5; TRBD2 matches at 8 bases. Germline values: CDR1 SNHLY, CDR2 FYNNEI. The CDR3 length is 17 residues. V was clipped by 7 bases and J by 4 bases; unmatched bases: 17. The CDR3 sequence is CASNWGKSGRLLETQYF. In DNA form, the CDR3 reads TGTGCCAGCAACTGGGGGAAGAGCGGGAGACTTCTAGAGACCCAGTACTTC. Combining the CDR3 with reference TRBV2 and TRBJ2-5 gives the whole variable domain EPEVTQTPSHQVTQMGQEVILRCVPISNHLYFYWYRQILGQKVEFLVSFYNNEISEKSEIFDDQFSVERPDGSNFTLKIRSTKLEDSAMYFCASNWGKSGRLLETQYFGPGTRLLVL.

This clone has only a few counts. V gene TRBV19 combines with J gene TRBJ1-2; D is unclear. This CDR3 contains 16 residues. The ends were cut back, 3 bases at V and 6 bases at J, with 20 bases in the middle. Germline CDR1 LNHDA, CDR2 SQIVND (reference sequence). The CDR3 here is CASSMHSGDTWDGYTF. The CDR3 coding sequence is TGTGCCAGTAGTATGCACTCCGGGGATACGTGGGATGGCTACACCTTC.

The rearrangement links TRBV7-9 to TRBJ2-5; 9 bases line up with TRBD2. CDR1 SEHNR and CDR2 FQNEAQ come from the germline V gene (reference sequence). The J segment lost 4 bases and the V segment lost 2 bases, leaving 11 bases of the junction unmatched. This CDR3 is built from 17 residues. CDR3 DNA: TGTGCCAGCAGCTTACCACTCCCTAAACTAGCGGGAGAGACCCAGTACTTC. It is translated as CASSLPLPKLAGETQYF. Variable domain in full (rest from reference TRBV7-9 and TRBJ2-5): DTGVSQNPRHKITKRGQNVTFRCDPISEHNRLYWYRQTLGQGPEFLTYFQNEAQLEKSRLLSDRFSAERPKGSFSTLEIQRTEQGDSAMYLCASSLPLPKLAGETQYFGPGTRLLVL.

V is TRBV27 and J is TRBJ2-4; 8 bases line up with TRBD2. The CDR3 covers 16 residues. Germline V lookup: CDR1 MNHEY, CDR2 SMNVEV (reference sequence). V lost 6 bases and J lost 6; bases outside the gene matches: 13. In DNA, the CDR3 is TGTGCCAGCAGCCCCCTCAGAGCGGGAGTTGGAAACATTCAGTACTTC. It translates to CASSPLRAGVGNIQYF.

This chain links TRBV6-5 with TRBJ1-4, with 7 positions matching TRBD1. This CDR3 has 15 residues. The germline CDR1 and CDR2 sequences are MNHEY and SVGAGI. V shed 4 bases and J 3 bases; nucleotides not matched to a gene: 5. This CDR3 is CASSSDRASNEKLFF. In nucleotides, the CDR3 is TGTGCCAGCAGTTCCGACAGGGCGTCTAATGAAAAACTGTTTTTT.

V and J are TRBV5-4 and TRBJ1-3; D gene uncertain. The CDR3 covers 16 residues. V was cut by 0 bases and J by 3 bases, with 13 bases left in between. Per the germline V gene, CDR1 is SGHNT and CDR2 is YYREEE (reference sequence). The CDR3 DNA reads as TGTGCCAGCAGCTTGGGCTTGGGAGCGGGTGGAAACACCATATATTTT. This gives the protein CASSLGLGAGGNTIYF.

This clone was seen more than once but under ten times. The rearrangement links TRBV14 to TRBJ1-2; D is undetermined. Trimming took off 4 bases at V and 4 bases at J, with 16 bases between the two ends. This CDR3 has 15 amino acids. Looked up from germline, CDR1 is SGHDN and CDR2 is FVKESK. Written as DNA, the CDR3 is TGTGCCAGCAGCCCACCCGGGAGGGCGGGCTATGGCTACACCTTC. Translated: CASSPPGRAGYGYTF.

This clone has more than one count but fewer than ten. Distinct nucleotide sequences in the sample also encode this CDR3. V is TRBV20-1 and J is TRBJ2-5, with a tentative D call TRBD1 (5 bases). The CDR3 spans 11 residues. Between the trimmed V and J ends, which lost 4 bases and 8 bases, there was a span of 11 bases. Germline CDR1 reads DFQATT; CDR2 reads SNEGSKA (reference sequence). The CDR3 protein is CSATGRETQYF. The CDR3 bases are TGCAGTGCTACAGGGCGAGAAACCCAGTACTTC.

This clone was detected only a few times. The genes are TRBV4-1 and TRBJ2-7; 16 bases align to TRBD2. The germline CDR1 and CDR2 sequences are MGHRA and YSYEKL. The CDR3 sequence is 18 residues long. The ends lost 4 bases at V and 1 base at J; junction bases unmatched: 7. This chain's CDR3 is CASSLEGLAGGRSYEQYF. CDR3 nucleotides: TGCGCCAGCAGCCTAGAGGGACTAGCGGGAGGGCGGTCCTACGAGCAGTACTTC.

This clone was detected only a few times. CDR3: CASSLGSGSHNEQFF. CDR3 in DNA: TGTGCCAGCAGCTTAGGTAGCGGGAGCCACAATGAGCAGTTCTTC. J is TRBJ2-1 and V is TRBV7-2; 9 nucleotides align to TRBD2. V lost 1 base to trimming and J lost 5 bases; unmatched junction nucleotides: 3. Germline V gene lookup returns CDR1 SGHTA and CDR2 FQGNSA. The CDR3 covers 15 residues.

This clone was found a few times. The V call is TRBV5-1, the J call TRBJ2-1; 8 nucleotides match TRBD2. Germline V lookup: CDR1 SGHRS, CDR2 YFSETQ. The CDR3 extends over 15 amino acids. V was clipped by 4 bases and J by 5 bases; unmatched bases: 8. The CDR3 spells CASSASGRGDNEQFF. CDR3 in DNA: TGCGCCAGCAGCGCAAGCGGGAGAGGAGACAATGAGCAGTTCTTC.

There are a few counts of this clone. V usage is TRBV6-5 and J usage is TRBJ2-3; D is undetermined. The CDR3 extends over 13 amino acids. Trimming pared 0 bases from V and 5 bases from J, leaving 6 bases between. Germline assignment: CDR1 MNHEY and CDR2 SVGAGI. The CDR3: CASSYSPLDTQYF. The CDR3 coding sequence is TGTGCCAGCAGTTACTCCCCCCTAGATACGCAGTATTTT.

The V call is TRBV6-1, the J call TRBJ2-2, with D perhaps TRBD1 (5 bases). Germline V gene lookup returns CDR1 MNHNS and CDR2 SASEGT. This CDR3 is 12 amino acids long. V was shortened by 7 bases and J by 7 bases, with 10 bases between the two germline ends. CDR3: CASTGINGELFF. The CDR3 DNA sequence: TGTGCCAGCACAGGGATTAACGGGGAGCTGTTTTTT.

The chain links TRBV7-9 to TRBJ1-1, with 10 bases aligning to TRBD1. This CDR3 is built from 15 residues. The V gene end was trimmed by 5 bases and the J gene end by 3 bases; junction bases not matched to a gene: 6. Germline values: CDR1 SEHNR, CDR2 FQNEAQ (reference sequence). CDR3 protein: CASSTRQGADTEAFF. The CDR3, as DNA: TGTGCCAGCAGCACCCGACAGGGGGCGGACACTGAAGCTTTCTTT.

The rearrangement joins TRBV6-5 to TRBJ2-5, with 11 nucleotides matching TRBD2. The length of the CDR3 is 15 residues. Germline trimming cut 5 bases from V and 5 bases from J; bases unmatched to any gene: 7. CDR1 MNHEY and CDR2 SVGAGI come from the germline V gene. This chain's CDR3 is CASSPYSGRAETQYF. CDR3 DNA: TGTGCCAGCAGTCCCTATAGCGGGAGGGCGGAGACCCAGTACTTC.

The V call is TRBV27, the J call TRBJ1-1; 7 bases align to TRBD1. The CDR3 spans 15 residues. Trimming removed 4 bases from V and 2 bases from J; junction bases left unmatched: 7. Germline CDR1 reads MNHEY; CDR2 reads SMNVEV (reference sequence). The CDR3 protein is CASSSQGKGNTEAFF. CDR3 nucleotides: TGTGCCAGCAGTTCACAGGGGAAGGGTAACACTGAAGCTTTCTTT.